The clone carrying this T cell receptor beta chain was observed many times. This CDR3 spans 15 amino acids. V lost 4 bases, J lost 7 bases, and 7 bases stayed unmatched. Germline CDR1 is KGHDR and CDR2 is SFDVKD. Via MiXCR, TCRdb re-called the 5' RACE reads, giving one row per CDR3 protein. The table shows a few hundred thousand distinct CDR3 sequences, with under 9.5% occurring only once. This record belongs to a study of identical twins. These same data were also listed under a study on yellow fever vaccine responses in identical twins.

The TCR was taken from a woman aged 18-29 years in good health. This chain links TRBV24-1 with TRBJ2-1; 9 bases fit TRBD1. The sequenced sample consisted of memory (CD45RO+) T cells sorted from blood. CDR3: CATSDRTGVGNEQFF. The CDR3 DNA reads TGTGCCACCAGTGACCGGACAGGGGTGGGGAATGAGCAGTTCTTC.